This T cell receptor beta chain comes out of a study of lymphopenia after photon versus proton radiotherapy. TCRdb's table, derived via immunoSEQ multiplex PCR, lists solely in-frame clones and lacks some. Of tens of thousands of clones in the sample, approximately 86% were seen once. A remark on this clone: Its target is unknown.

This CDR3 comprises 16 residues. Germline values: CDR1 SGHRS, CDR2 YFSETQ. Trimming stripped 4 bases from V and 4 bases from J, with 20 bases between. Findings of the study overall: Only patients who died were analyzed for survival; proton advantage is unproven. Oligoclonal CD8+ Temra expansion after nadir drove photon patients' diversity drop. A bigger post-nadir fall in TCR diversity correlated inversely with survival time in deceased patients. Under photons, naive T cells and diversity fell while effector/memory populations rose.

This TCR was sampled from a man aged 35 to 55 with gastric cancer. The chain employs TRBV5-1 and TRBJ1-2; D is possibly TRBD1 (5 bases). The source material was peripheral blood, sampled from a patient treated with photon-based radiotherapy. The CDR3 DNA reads TGCGCCAGCAGCCCGACGGGCAGGGACGGCCTCTATGGCTACACCTTC. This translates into CASSPTGRDGLYGYTF.